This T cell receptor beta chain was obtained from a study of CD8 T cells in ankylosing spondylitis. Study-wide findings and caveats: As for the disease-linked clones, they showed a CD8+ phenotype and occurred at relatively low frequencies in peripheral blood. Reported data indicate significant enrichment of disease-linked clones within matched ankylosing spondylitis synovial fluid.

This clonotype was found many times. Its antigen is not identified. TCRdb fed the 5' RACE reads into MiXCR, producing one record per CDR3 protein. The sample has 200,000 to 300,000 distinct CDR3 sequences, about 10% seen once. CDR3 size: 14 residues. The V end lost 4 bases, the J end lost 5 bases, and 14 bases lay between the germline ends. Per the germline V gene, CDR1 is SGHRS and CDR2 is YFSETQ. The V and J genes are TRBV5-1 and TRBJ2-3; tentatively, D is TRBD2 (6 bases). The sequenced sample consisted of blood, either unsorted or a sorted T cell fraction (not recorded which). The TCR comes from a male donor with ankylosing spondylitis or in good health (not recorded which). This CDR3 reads CASSTRQEGDTQYF. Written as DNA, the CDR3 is TGCGCCAGCAGCACCCGGCAGGAGGGAGATACGCAGTATTTT.